The T cell receptor (beta chain) under discussion was sequenced for a study of tumor and adjacent non-tumor tissue in lung cancer. Overall study: The cohort had about a dozen adenocarcinoma, a couple of squamous cell and 1 small cell patients. Each sample yielded a few million productive TCRbeta reads on average.

RNA was extracted from bulk tissue without any cell sorting. This non-tumor lung sample came from over 3 cm beyond the tumor edge. The study, taken as a whole, reports: Shorter survival was associated with higher TCR diversity in tumors.

About this clonotype itself: Its matching antigen is unknown.

The J segment lost 0 bases and the V segment lost 2 bases, leaving 11 bases of the junction unmatched. Per the germline V gene, CDR1 is DFQATT and CDR2 is SNEGSKA (reference sequence). The CDR3 consists of 20 residues. The library came from three nested PCR rounds adapted from ARM-PCR protocols. Via MiXCR, TCRdb re-called the multiplex PCR reads, giving one row per CDR3 protein. The sample comprises around 74,000 distinct CDR3 sequences, nearly 70% of which are singletons, and about 27% rests with the top ten. This TCR derives from a woman aged 45-65 years with non-small cell lung cancer. The specimen sequenced was distant non-tumor lung tissue. The chain links TRBV20-1 to TRBJ2-2; 14 positions agree with TRBD2. The CDR3 protein is CSARSGGLAGVVPNTGELFF. The CDR3 DNA reads TGCAGTGCTAGATCTGGGGGACTAGCGGGAGTGGTGCCGAACACCGGGGAGCTGTTTTTT.